This record covers a single T cell receptor beta chain. The data were taken from a study of OX40 agonist ivuxolimab in advanced cancers. The data were produced by immunoSEQ multiplex PCR, yet TCRdb's version contains in-frame clones alone and is incomplete. The data contain 65,000 to 100,000 clones, around four fifths of them singletons. The CDR3 contains 14 residues. V lost 3 bases and J lost 3; bases outside the gene matches: 4. The V gene's germline CDR1 is KGHSH and CDR2 LQKENI. The material was CD4+ or CD8+ T cells sorted from blood, obtained in a trial of the OX40 agonist ivuxolimab. This chain joins TRBV18 and TRBJ1-2; 7 bases match TRBD1. This clonotype originated in an adult with an advanced solid tumor such as melanoma, head and neck, liver or kidney cancer. Here the CDR3 DNA reads TGTGCCAGCTCACCGCTCGACAGGGACTATGGCTACACCTTC. The encoded protein is CASSPLDRDYGYTF. The full variable domain, completed using reference TRBV18 and TRBJ1-2, is NAGVMQNPRHLVRRRGQEARLRCSPMKGHSHVYWYRQLPEEGLKFMVYLQKENIIDESGMPKERFSAEFPKEGPSILRIQQVVRGDSAAYFCASSPLDRDYGYTFGSGTRLTVV.